Shown below are 11 T cell receptor beta chains from a single sample sequenced in a study of blood T cells in healthy people across ages (dated by TCRdb to the mid-2010s). The method was 5' RACE. Sequencing used an Illumina HiSeq 2500. A second PCR of 7 to 11 cycles was run with a J-beta primer mix and a sample-barcoded 5' primer. In TCRdb, the public reads were trimmed at Q25 with fastp and aligned with MiXCR, with productive beta chains retained. Duplicate CDR3 protein sequences are folded into a single record with the most common DNA and genes. Counted in this sample were around 1,000,000 distinct CDR3 sequences; more than 30% of them appeared once. The top ten clones comprise less than 15% of the sample. The sequencing input was blood. Receptors originate from a man aged 18 to 29 in good health.

J is TRBJ1-2 and V is TRBV16; unclear D gene. The CDR3 has 17 residues. Germline assignment: CDR1 KGHSY and CDR2 FQNENV. Trimming removed 2 bases from V and 0 bases from J, with 16 bases in between. The DNA for the CDR3 is TGTGCCAGCAGCCAAATCTTTTGGCAGGAGGCTAACTATGGCTACACCTTC. As protein: CASSQIFWQEANYGYTF.

This clonotype is a singleton in its sample. V is TRBV7-9 and J is TRBJ1-5, with 11 bases matching TRBD1. The V and J ends lost 1 base and 1 base, in that order; junction bases with no gene match: 0. Looked up from germline, CDR1 is SEHNR and CDR2 is FQNEAQ (reference sequence). The CDR3 sequence is 16 residues long. The CDR3 reads CASSLGDRGSNQPQHF. The CDR3 region has the DNA TGTGCCAGCAGCTTAGGGGACAGGGGGAGCAATCAGCCCCAGCATTTT.

For this clonotype: One junction end disagrees with the germline gene, perhaps due to a read error. This rearrangement joins TRBV6-1 to TRBJ2-7; 8 bases align to TRBD2. This CDR3 has 15 residues. Germline CDR1 and CDR2: MNHNS and SASEGT. Here the CDR3 DNA reads TGTGCCAGCAGACCAAGCGGGGGAAGCTCCTGCGAGCAGTACTTC. Protein sequence: CASRPSGGSSCEQYF.

This clonotype was counted ten times or more. The V gene is TRBV7-2, the J gene TRBJ2-1; 7 nucleotides agree with TRBD2. J was trimmed by 5 bases and V by 1 base; bases with no gene match: 14. The CDR3 spans 18 residues. CDR1 and CDR2 (germline): SGHTA, FQGNSA. The CDR3, as DNA: TGTGCCAGCAGCTTAGTGGGGGGGACCTTTGGACTCAACAATGAGCAGTTCTTC. It is translated as CASSLVGGTFGLNNEQFF.

This clonotype occurred a few times. The chain is built from TRBV20-1 and TRBJ1-4; D ambiguous. Germline CDR1 is DFQATT and CDR2 is SNEGSKA (reference sequence). This CDR3 region has 13 residues. V lost 3 bases and J lost 7, with 12 bases in between. Here the CDR3 DNA reads TGCAGTGCTAGGTCCGGGGAGATTGAAAAACTGTTTTTT. Protein sequence: CSARSGEIEKLFF.

The chain recombines TRBV9 with TRBJ2-3; 9 positions match TRBD2. The CDR3 is made up of 14 amino acids. Germline V CDR1 and CDR2: SGDLS, YYNGEE. After removal of 8 bases from V and 4 bases from J, the junction contained 8 bases not matched to a gene. As DNA, the CDR3 is TGTGCCAGTAGCCCTGGGACTAGCCCAGATACGCAGTATTTT. Amino acid sequence: CASSPGTSPDTQYF. Based on the CDR3 plus reference TRBV9 and TRBJ2-3, the full variable domain is DSGVTQTPKHLITATGQRVTLRCSPRSGDLSVYWYQQSLDQGLQFLIQYYNGEERAKGNILERFSAQQFPDLHSELNLSSLELGDSALYFCASSPGTSPDTQYFGPGTRLTVL.

This clonotype has a single count. With a much larger clone just one base away, this may be a read error. The chain employs TRBV25-1 and TRBJ1-2, with D hard to call. Germline lookup yields CDR1 MGHDK and CDR2 SYGVNS. The CDR3 is 12 amino acids. CDR3 amino acids: CAGSEAGIGYTF. The CDR3 DNA reads TGTGCCGGCAGTGAGGCAGGAATCGGCTACACCTTC.

A single count supports this clonotype. One junction end disagrees with the germline gene, perhaps due to a read error. The chain employs TRBV27 and TRBJ1-2, with D perhaps matching TRBD1 (5 bases). This CDR3 region has 14 residues. The germline V gene has CDR1 MNHEY and CDR2 SMNVEV (reference sequence). CDR3 sequence reads: CASREPRGNYSYTF. CDR3 coding DNA: TGTGCCAGCAGGGAACCGAGGGGTAACTATAGCTACACCTTC.

V and J are TRBV4-3 and TRBJ2-5; 8 nucleotides match TRBD2. CDR3 length equals 15 residues. Losses at the gene ends were 0 bases for V and 11 bases for J; bases not matched to a gene: 11. Germline CDR1 and CDR2: LGHNA and YSLEER. CDR3: CASSQDSAGGGLQYF. CDR3 in DNA: TGCGCCAGCAGCCAAGATTCTGCGGGGGGCGGTCTACAGTACTTC.

The CDR3 bases are TGTGCCAGTGCTCGGGGGAGCAATGAGCAGTTCTTC. This encodes CASARGSNEQFF. V usage is TRBV14 and J usage is TRBJ2-1, with D possibly matching TRBD2 (6 bases). This CDR3 is 12 amino acids long. The germline V gene encodes CDR1 SGHDN and CDR2 FVKESK. V was clipped by 9 bases and J by 6 bases, with 12 bases between them.

The chain combines TRBV5-1 with TRBJ1-2; 9 bases align to TRBD1. Germline V gives CDR1 SGHRS, CDR2 YFSETQ. V shed 2 bases, J shed 4 bases, and the junction held 6 bases outside the gene matches. This CDR3 region has 15 residues. CDR3 sequence reads: CASSFTGGEFYGYTF. As DNA, the CDR3 is TGCGCCAGCAGCTTTACAGGGGGCGAGTTCTATGGCTACACCTTC.